This entry features one TCR beta chain sequence. Only a few counts were recorded for this clonotype. This clone's antigen is unknown. Base qualities are not provided; no much larger clone lies one nucleotide away. In the germline V gene, CDR1 corresponds to ENHRY and CDR2 to SYGVKD. Relative to germline, V is 4 bases shorter and J is 1 base shorter, with 10 bases between their ends. The CDR3 has 14 amino acids, counting the end cysteine and phenylalanine. Left in the record is the CDR3 DNA by itself, 42 bases read in frame from the first base. Sequencer: Illumina NovaSeq 6000. cDNA libraries for TCRalpha and TCRbeta were prepared by 5'RACE using constant-segment primers, with sample barcodes and unique molecular identifiers added. RNA was extracted from every sample with Trizol reagent. Library amplification was performed in two PCR steps, and a second sample barcode and Illumina TruSeq adapters were introduced in the second step. Sequencing of the libraries was done on an Illumina NovaSeq, producing 2 x 150 bp paired-end reads. The paper's data handling went like this. The reads were demultiplexed and collapsed into UMI-guided consensus sequences using migec v1.2.7. With mixcr v2.1.11, UMI consensuses were aligned to TRA and TRB V and J templates and assembled into clonotypes. A clonotype was counted as expanded or contracted only if both edgeR and NoisET called the change significant, with noise models trained on biological replicates. For edgeR calls, the thresholds were a false discovery rate-adjusted p below 0.01 and a log2 fold-change of 1. As an exploratory analysis of dynamics, max-normalized trajectories of the 1000 most abundant clonotypes were examined with PCA combined with hierarchical clustering. Separately sequenced CD4+ and CD8+ repertoires were used to assign the CD4 or CD8 phenotype of responding clones. Clones were called with MiXCR by TCRdb after fastp trimmed the public reads at Q25, and only in-frame beta chains were retained. Rows matching on CDR3 protein sequence are summarized as one entry with the most common DNA and genes. TCRdb, not the original authors, processed these V and J calls. The sample includes 150,000 to 200,000 distinct CDR3 sequences, with about 14% observed a single time. The biggest ten clones account for less than 15% of the sample.

Ficoll-Paque density gradient centrifugation was used to isolate PBMCs. This specimen comes from a study of T-cell memory formation after mild COVID-19 (dated by TCRdb to the early 2020s). General notes on the study: TCR sequence clusters from the two donors were found to be largely donor specific. T-cell clones expanding and contracting after mild COVID-19 in a couple of donors were tracked by longitudinal TCRalpha and TCRbeta repertoire sequencing. Two young, previously healthy adult volunteers made up the cohort, one male and one female. Results and caveats for the whole study, not just this receptor: Contracting CD4+ clones appeared mostly in the CM and EM memory subsets, whereas CD8+ clones were enriched in EMRA. SARS-CoV-2 specificity of the second-wave clones peaking on day 37 was not confirmed. The study included only a couple of mild cases, and larger cohorts that include severe cases with pre-infection samples were judged to be necessary. Some responding clones were detected in pre-infection memory, which suggested that pre-existing cross-reactive memory T cells had joined the SARS-CoV-2 response. Balanced CD4/CD8 phenotypes were observed for clones contracting from day 15 to 85, whereas a bias towards CD4+ was observed for a second wave of clones expanding from day 15 to 37.

This sequence originates from an adult woman who had mild COVID-19 (a few samples of this study predate the infection). The sample titles of this study are shuffled in the database, so cell type and time point are left out; the donor was told from shared clones. The chain links TRBV10-3 with TRBJ2-5; no D gene can be assigned with confidence. The sample consisted of PBMCs or a T cell subset sorted from them (not recorded which). The base sequence is TGTGCCATCAGTGGGGCGTTGGCCCAAGAGACCCAGTACTTC. Translated, this is CAISGALAQETQYF.